Described below is a single T cell receptor beta chain sequence and its context. TCRdb recomputed calls from the 5' RACE reads with MiXCR, one row per CDR3 protein. The repertoire holds approximately 680,000 distinct CDR3 sequences, with around 7.4% as singletons. This sample is part of a study of identical twins. The CDR3 consists of 16 residues. Germline V gives CDR1 MNHEY, CDR2 SVGAGI. Trimming left V 0 bases short and J 2 bases short, with 13 bases between. These data were likewise used in another study, on yellow fever vaccine responses in identical twins.

Sequenced: PBMCs. The sequence derives from a woman younger than 30 in good health. The chain has TRBV6-5 and TRBJ2-5; tentatively, D is TRBD1 (5 bases). The CDR3: CASSYSTGSGQETQYF. The CDR3 nucleotides are TGTGCCAGCAGTTACTCCACAGGATCAGGTCAAGAGACCCAGTACTTC.